A single T cell receptor beta chain is shown here with its context. The record originates from a study of T cell changes during pregnancy in multiple sclerosis. This CDR3 has 11 amino acids. CDR1 is SQVTM and CDR2 is ANQGSEA in the germline V gene. The V and J ends lost 4 bases and 8 bases respectively, with 9 bases between them. The table came from immunoSEQ multiplex PCR; TCRdb's copy has only in-frame clones and leaves some out. The repertoire consists of tens of thousands of clones, with roughly 91% occurring once and the leading ten covering roughly 0.58%. Sequenced material: CD4+ T cells from peripheral blood mononuclear cells, taken in the first trimester of pregnancy. This chain links TRBV29-1 with TRBJ2-1; weak D call: TRBD2 (5 bases). The receptor comes from a female donor with multiple sclerosis, enrolled in a pregnancy study. CDR3 protein: CSVGGFDEQFF. CDR3 nucleotides: TGCAGCGTTGGAGGGTTTGATGAGCAGTTCTTC.